One sample yielded the 2 T cell receptor beta chains listed below, sequenced in a study of identical twins. TCRdb independently ran MiXCR on the 5' RACE reads; one entry per CDR3 protein. The repertoire includes around 280,000 distinct CDR3 sequences, under 9.5% of them detected once, and less than 2.5% sits in the top ten. This sample also belongs to another study, concerning yellow fever vaccine responses in identical twins.

Sequencing input: memory (CD45RO+) T cells sorted from blood. The receptors originated from a woman between 18 and 30 years old in good health.

This clonotype was found a few times. V and J are TRBV20-1 and TRBJ2-7, with D hard to call. This CDR3 contains 13 residues. With 3 bases removed from V and 0 bases from J, the gap between germline ends came to 9 bases. Germline assignment: CDR1 DFQATT and CDR2 SNEGSKA (reference sequence). The CDR3 DNA sequence: TGCAGTGCTAGCGACCCGAGCTCCTACGAGCAGTACTTC. Protein product: CSASDPSSYEQYF.

The chain couples TRBV2 to TRBJ2-1, with 12 bases aligning to TRBD2. CDR1 SNHLY and CDR2 FYNNEI come from the germline V gene. V shed 4 bases, J shed 9 bases, and the junction held 10 bases outside the gene matches. CDR3 length equals 16 residues. This chain's CDR3 is CASSARLAGGSREQFF. Written as DNA, the CDR3 is TGTGCCAGCAGTGCGAGGCTAGCGGGAGGGTCGCGTGAGCAGTTCTTC.